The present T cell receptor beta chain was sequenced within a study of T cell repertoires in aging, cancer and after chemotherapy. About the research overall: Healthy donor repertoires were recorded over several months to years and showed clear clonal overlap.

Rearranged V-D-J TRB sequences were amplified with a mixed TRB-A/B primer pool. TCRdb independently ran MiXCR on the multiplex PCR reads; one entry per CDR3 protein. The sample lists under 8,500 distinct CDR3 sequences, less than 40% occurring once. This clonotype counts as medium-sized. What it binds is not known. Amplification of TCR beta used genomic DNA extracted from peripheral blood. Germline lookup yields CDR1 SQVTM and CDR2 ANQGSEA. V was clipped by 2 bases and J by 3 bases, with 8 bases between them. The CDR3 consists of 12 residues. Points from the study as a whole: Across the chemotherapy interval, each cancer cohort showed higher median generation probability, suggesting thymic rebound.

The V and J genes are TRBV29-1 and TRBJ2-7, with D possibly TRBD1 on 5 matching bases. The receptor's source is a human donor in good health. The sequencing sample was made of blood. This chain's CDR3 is CSVESRDYEQYF. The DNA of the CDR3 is TGCAGCGTTGAATCCAGGGACTACGAGCAGTACTTC.